Sequencing of this TCR beta chain was carried out in a study of Ad26.COV2.S vaccination and SARS-CoV-2 variants. Study-level points and caveats: Possible underestimation of total T cell responses by the TCR breadth and depth analyses was noted.

With 5 bases removed from V and 2 bases from J, the gap between germline ends came to 6 bases. Germline assignment: CDR1 GTSNPN and CDR2 SVGIG (reference sequence). There are 11 residues in the CDR3. Details on this clone: The antigen remains undetermined.

The treatment is: 15 to 20 received Ad26.COV2.S at low or high dose, single or two shots; about 5 received placebo; per-sample allocation not given. Collection of samples fell on day 63 after the first vaccine or placebo injection. Data came from immunoSEQ multiplex PCR; TCRdb stores just in-frame clones and leaves some out. The table shows roughly 400,000 clones, with 80% to 95% occurring only once. The source was peripheral blood, collected in a trial of Ad26.COV2.S vaccine versus placebo. This TCR came from a person between 18 and 59 years old who received the Ad26.COV2.S COVID-19 vaccine or a placebo. This chain links TRBV30 with TRBJ1-1; D unresolved. CDR3 sequence (DNA): TGTGCCTGGGACCTTAACACTGAAGCTTTCTTT. Encoded protein: CAWDLNTEAFF.